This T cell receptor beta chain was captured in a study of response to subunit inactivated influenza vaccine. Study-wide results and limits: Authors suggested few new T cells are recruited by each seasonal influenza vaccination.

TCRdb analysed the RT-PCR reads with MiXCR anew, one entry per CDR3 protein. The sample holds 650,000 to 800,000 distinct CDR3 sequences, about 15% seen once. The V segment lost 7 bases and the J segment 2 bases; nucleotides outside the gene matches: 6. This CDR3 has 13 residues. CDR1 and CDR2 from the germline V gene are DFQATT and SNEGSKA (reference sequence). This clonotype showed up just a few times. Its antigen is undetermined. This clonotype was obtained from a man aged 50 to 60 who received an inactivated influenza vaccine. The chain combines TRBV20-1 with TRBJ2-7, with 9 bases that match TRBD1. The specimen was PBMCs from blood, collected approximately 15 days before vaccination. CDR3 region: CSGLGQGTYEQYF. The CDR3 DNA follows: TGCAGTGGTTTGGGACAGGGAACCTACGAGCAGTACTTC.